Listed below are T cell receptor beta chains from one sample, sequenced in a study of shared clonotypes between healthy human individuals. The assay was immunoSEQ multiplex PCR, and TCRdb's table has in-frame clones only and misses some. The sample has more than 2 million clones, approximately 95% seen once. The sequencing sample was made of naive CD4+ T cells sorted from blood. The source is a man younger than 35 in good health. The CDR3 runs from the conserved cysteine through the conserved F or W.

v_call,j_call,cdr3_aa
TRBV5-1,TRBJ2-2,CASSQTTGVTGELFF
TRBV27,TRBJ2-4,CASSFSSSGGSKNIQYF
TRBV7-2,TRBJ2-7,CASSLADLYEQYF
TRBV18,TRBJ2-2,CASSLAGDTGELFF
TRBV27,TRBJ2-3,CASSLRQGADTQYF
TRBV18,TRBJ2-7,CASSPPSRGFHEQYF
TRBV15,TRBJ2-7,CATSRDRFTAPYEQYF
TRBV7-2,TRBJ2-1,CASSLRTSTELGNEQFF
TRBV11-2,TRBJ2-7,CASSLGWDFAYEQYF
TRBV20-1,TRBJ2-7,CSATGVEQYF
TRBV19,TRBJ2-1,CASRSTSGGYNEQFF
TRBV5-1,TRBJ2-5,CASSPGLASAETQYF
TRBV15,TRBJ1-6,CATSREGDNSPLHF
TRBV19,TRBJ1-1,CASSLGAWNTEAFF